The 11 T cell receptor beta chains in this list originate from one sample, sequenced in a study of post-analysis software for immune sequencing data. Notes on the study in general: Controls showed lower frequencies than patients for 5 or 6 TRBV segments, and TRBV5-6, TRBV5-1 and TRBV20-1 were among these.

No antigen has been assigned to these receptors. The TCR beta cDNA libraries carried unique molecular identifiers. MiXCR, applied by TCRdb to the PCR reads, yields one record per CDR3 protein. The sample records fewer than 850,000 distinct CDR3 sequences, 25% to 30% being singletons. The sequencing sample was made of blood. These receptors were taken from a girl between 10 and 17 years old with multiple sclerosis.

The chain carries TRBV29-1 and TRBJ1-5, with D tentatively TRBD1 (6 bases). The CDR3 length is 13 residues. CDR1 is SQVTM, CDR2 ANQGSEA, per germline. Trimming stripped 5 bases from V and 4 bases from J, with 12 bases between. The CDR3, as DNA: TGCAGCGTTTCACAGGGTTTTAATCAGCCCCAGCATTTT. This encodes CSVSQGFNQPQHF. The full variable domain, rest sourced from reference TRBV29-1 and TRBJ1-5, is SAVISQKPSRDICQRGTSLTIQCQVDSQVTMMFWYRQQPGQSLTLIATANQGSEATYESGFVIDKFPISRPNLTFSTLTVSNMSPEDSSIYLCSVSQGFNQPQHFGDGTRLSIL.

This clonotype occurred a few times. The chain combines TRBV6-2 or TRBV6-3 with TRBJ2-7; D not resolved. Deletions cut 2 bases from V and 3 bases from J, with 8 bases between. Per germline, CDR1 MNHEY and CDR2 SVGEGT. The CDR3 spans 13 residues. CDR3 bases: TGTGCCAGCAGTTACACTTGGAACTACGAGCAGTACTTC. Protein product: CASSYTWNYEQYF.

This chain's CDR3 is CASSLDGSTGREQYF. The CDR3 coding sequence is TGCGCCAGCAGCTTGGACGGCTCCACCGGGCGTGAGCAGTACTTC. V is TRBV5-1 and J is TRBJ2-5, with D uncertain. V lost 0 bases and J lost 11, with 20 bases in between. Germline CDR1 reads SGHRS; CDR2 reads YFSETQ. This CDR3 is 15 amino acids long.

The V gene is TRBV5-5, the J gene TRBJ2-3, with D possibly being TRBD1 (5 bases). This CDR3 comprises 14 residues. V lost 6 bases to trimming and J lost 2 bases, with 13 bases between them. Germline V gene sequence: CDR1 SGHKS, CDR2 YYEKEE (reference sequence). In DNA form, the CDR3 reads TGTGCCAGCATAGTGGGCAGGGCCACAGATACGCAGTATTTT. Translating gives CASIVGRATDTQYF.

This chain joins TRBV7-2 and TRBJ2-1; 7 nucleotides agree with TRBD2. V lost 1 base and J lost 7; bases outside the gene matches: 4. The CDR3 extends over 14 amino acids. The germline V gene has CDR1 SGHTA and CDR2 FQGNSA. The CDR3 nucleotides read TGTGCCAGCAGCTTAGTGGGGGGGGATAATGAGCAGTTCTTC. Its translation: CASSLVGGDNEQFF.

The chain is built from TRBV5-4 and TRBJ1-6; the D is unclear. Between the trimmed V and J ends, which lost 1 base and 10 bases, there was a span of 12 bases. Germline V lookup: CDR1 SGHNT, CDR2 YYREEE (reference sequence). This CDR3 spans 14 amino acids. The CDR3 coding sequence is TGTGCCAGCAGCTTGAGAGGGTTTGGGTCACCCCTCCACTTT. Amino acid sequence: CASSLRGFGSPLHF.

The CDR3 protein is CASSRPTQQSSTDTQYF. The CDR3 DNA follows: TGTGCCAGCAGTAGACCTACTCAACAGAGTAGCACAGATACGCAGTATTTT. This sequence joins TRBV6-1 and TRBJ2-3, with D unresolved. The germline V gene has CDR1 MNHNS and CDR2 SASEGT. V lost 5 bases and J lost 0, with 18 bases in between. The CDR3 consists of 17 residues.

J is TRBJ2-1 and V is TRBV2, with D perhaps TRBD1 (6 bases). The length of the CDR3 is 16 residues. Between the trimmed V and J ends, which lost 0 bases and 3 bases, there was a span of 12 bases. Germline V gene lookup returns CDR1 SNHLY and CDR2 FYNNEI. The CDR3 bases are TGTGCCAGCAGTGAAGCAGGACAGTACTTCTACAATGAGCAGTTCTTC. Translation gives CASSEAGQYFYNEQFF.

The chain has TRBV9 and TRBJ2-3; 11 bases fit TRBD2. This CDR3 comprises 17 residues. The V gene's germline CDR1 is SGDLS and CDR2 YYNGEE. The J segment lost 6 bases and the V segment lost 4 bases, leaving 13 bases of the junction unmatched. The CDR3 DNA is TGTGCCAGCAGCCCCGGACTAGCGGGCCTTTCCGGCGATACGCAGTATTTT. Protein sequence: CASSPGLAGLSGDTQYF. Together with reference TRBV9 and TRBJ2-3, the CDR3 gives the full variable domain: DSGVTQTPKHLITATGQRVTLRCSPRSGDLSVYWYQQSLDQGLQFLIQYYNGEERAKGNILERFSAQQFPDLHSELNLSSLELGDSALYFCASSPGLAGLSGDTQYFGPGTRLTVL.

The chain uses TRBV5-1 and TRBJ1-1, with TRBD1 as a possible D gene (5 bases). The germline V gene encodes CDR1 SGHRS and CDR2 YFSETQ. The ends were cut back, 4 bases at V and 0 bases at J, with 16 bases in the middle. This CDR3 has 16 amino acids. The CDR3 region is CASSPGGTLMNTEAFF. CDR3 coding DNA: TGCGCCAGCAGCCCTGGCGGGACCCTGATGAACACTGAAGCTTTCTTT.

The chain uses TRBV4-3 and TRBJ2-5; D remains unclear. This CDR3 has 16 residues. Trimming pared 0 bases from V and 3 bases from J, leaving 14 bases between. Germline V gene data show CDR1 as LGHNA and CDR2 as YSLEER. The CDR3 DNA sequence: TGCGCCAGCAGCCAAGAAGTTTGGCGGAACGAAGAGACCCAGTACTTC. Amino acids: CASSQEVWRNEETQYF.